The sequence of this T cell receptor (beta chain) was determined in a study of blood T cell repertoires in COVID-19. Study background: Researchers got acute and convalescent COVID-19 samples from the United States, Italy and Spain. Nucleic acid was either cDNA or gDNA, and it came from T cells, B-cell-depleted T cells, or PBMCs.

There are a few counts of this clone. Germline values: CDR1 LGHNT, CDR2 FRNRAP. This CDR3 is built from 12 residues. V gave up 1 base and J gave up 5 bases, with 3 bases separating them. Original processing methods: Quantification of nucleated cells was approximated via reference gene primer amplification. Here immunoSEQ multiplex PCR was the method, and the copy in TCRdb shows in-frame clones only, minus some. D and trimming were read from the DNA, whereas the V and J calls and clone size are those reported in that table. The data hold tens of thousands of clones, with about 83% observed a single time.

Sequenced input: peripheral blood. The receptor's source is a man aged 50 to 59 with acute or convalescent COVID-19. This chain connects TRBV12-5 to TRBJ2-1; the D is unclear. In DNA form, the CDR3 reads TGTGCTAGTGGTTTGGGAGACAATGAGCAGTTCTTC. Residues: CASGLGDNEQFF.